This record covers a single T cell receptor (beta chain). Its antigen is currently unknown. This record comes from a study of tumor and adjacent non-tumor tissue in lung cancer. Study results and limitations: Tumor TCR diversity, when higher, was linked to shorter survival.

No cell sorting was done before RNA was extracted from the tissue. A modified ARM-PCR protocol with three rounds of nested PCR amplified TCRbeta. TCRdb re-derived calls from the multiplex PCR reads in MiXCR, one entry per CDR3 protein. The sample carries about 85,000 distinct CDR3 sequences, 61% recorded once. The germline CDR1 and CDR2 sequences are MGHRA and YSYEKL. V lost 0 bases, J lost 13 bases, and 18 bases stayed unmatched. The CDR3 contains 16 residues. The J gene is TRBJ2-7, the V gene TRBV4-1; 7 bases are shared with TRBD2. This clonotype originated in a man between 65 and 85 years old with non-small cell lung cancer. Sequencing input: lung tumor tissue. CDR3: CASSQDRVAGYYERYF. The CDR3 DNA reads as TGCGCCAGCAGCCAAGACCGGGTAGCGGGCTACTACGAGCGATACTTC.